The present TCR beta chain was sequenced within a study of T-cell reconstitution after alpha-beta-depleted transplantation in children. V lost 2 bases, J lost 4 bases, and 10 bases stayed unmatched. CDR3 length: 17 residues. Per the germline V gene, CDR1 is SGHKS and CDR2 is YYEKEE (reference sequence). This clonotype has ten or more counts. A TCRbeta library incorporating unique molecular identifiers was prepared. TCRdb re-derived calls from the PCR reads in MiXCR, one entry per CDR3 protein. Altogether hundreds of thousands of distinct CDR3 sequences are present, 13% being singletons, with the ten largest covering approximately 4.3%.

The TCR sequence derives from a human donor who donated a stem cell graft to a child with Fanconi anemia. The sample in question was PBMCs, obtained from the stem cell graft. J is TRBJ2-1 and V is TRBV5-5; 9 bases line up with TRBD2. CDR3 loop: CASSFVKIAGAYNEQFF. The DNA for the CDR3 is TGTGCCAGCAGCTTCGTGAAAATAGCGGGGGCTTACAATGAGCAGTTCTTC.